This TCR beta chain was identified in a study of blood T cell repertoires in COVID-19. Method: immunoSEQ multiplex PCR; TCRdb's copy keeps in-frame clones and lacks some. The repertoire holds about 70,000 clones, with 80% to 90% as singletons. Germline lookup yields CDR1 SGHDT and CDR2 YYEEEE. V shed 0 bases, J shed 5 bases, and the junction held 4 bases outside the gene matches. There are 14 residues in the CDR3. The TCR sequence derives from a woman in her 70s with acute or convalescent COVID-19. The specimen was peripheral blood. The chain joins TRBV5-6 to TRBJ1-2, with 7 bases that match TRBD1. CDR3 nucleotide sequence: TGTGCCAGCAGCTTGGCCCTACAGGGGTATGGCTACACCTTC. Protein product: CASSLALQGYGYTF.